The rows below give T cell receptor beta chains drawn from one sample of a study of control samples from healthy donors and cancer patients. Produced via immunoSEQ multiplex PCR; TCRdb's table is partial and in-frame only. The table has under 150,000 clones, around 96% seen once; the top ten hold 3.6%. Sequencing was carried out using blood. The source is a man between 25 and 39 years old in good health. Each CDR3 is given with its conserved first and last residue. A D gene is named only where the DNA matches it firmly. Clone size is stated in some rows and not others, as once, few, many or a class when expanded.

-	TRBJ1-1	TRBV27	-	TGTGCCAGCAGTTCAAGTTGGATGGGTGAAGCTTTCTTT	CASSSSWMGEAFF
TRBD1	TRBJ2-2	TRBV6-5	-	TGTGCCAGCACCCCTGACAGGGGTTCCGGGGAGCTGTTTTTT	CASTPDRGSGELFF
-	TRBJ2-4	TRBV4-3	-	TGCGCCAGCAGCGAAGAGTACCGCAACAGATTAGCCAAAAACATTCAGTACTTC	CASSEEYRNRLAKNIQYF
-	TRBJ1-3	TRBV19	-	TGTGCCAGTAGTATAGTCGGCGGGCAGGGAAACACCATATATTTT	CASSIVGGQGNTIYF
TRBD1	TRBJ1-4	TRBV6-5	-	TGTGCCAGCAGCCGGGACAGGGACAATGAAAAACTGTTTTTT	CASSRDRDNEKLFF
TRBD1	TRBJ2-3	TRBV6-5	-	TGTGCCAGCAGTTACGGGACAGGACCTTTCACAGATACGCAGTATTTT	CASSYGTGPFTDTQYF
-	TRBJ1-1	TRBV12-3/TRBV12-4	-	TGTGCCGGCAGCTTTACTCAGAACACTGAAGCTTTCTTT	CAGSFTQNTEAFF
-	TRBJ1-5	TRBV5-3	-	TGTGCCAGAAGCTCCGTACGCGGACAGACCCCCTGGAGCAATCAGCCCCAGCATTTT	CARSSVRGQTPWSNQPQHF
TRBD1	TRBJ2-7	TRBV5-5	once	TGTGCCAGCAGCTTTGGGACAGGGGGCTACGAGCAGTACTTC	CASSFGTGGYEQYF
TRBD1	TRBJ2-7	TRBV24-1	once	TGTGCCACCAGTGAGGGGGAGGGACAGGGGGCTTCCGAGCAGTACTTC	CATSEGEGQGASEQYF
-	TRBJ2-7	TRBV18	-	TGTGCCAGCTCATTACAGGTTACCTACGAGCAGTACTTC	CASSLQVTYEQYF
-	TRBJ1-5	TRBV18	-	TGTGCCAGCTCACCAGGATTGGCCAGTCGAGGAAGTAATCAGCCCCAGCATTTT	CASSPGLASRGSNQPQHF
-	TRBJ1-5	TRBV6-5	-	TGTGCCAGCCGGGAGGTGAGGCACAATCAGCCCCAGCATTTT	CASREVRHNQPQHF
-	TRBJ2-1	TRBV9	-	TGTGCCAGCAGCGTAATGTGGACAGCCAGCTCCTACAATGAGCAGTTCTTC	CASSVMWTASSYNEQFF
TRBD1	TRBJ1-1	TRBV5-1	-	TGCGCCAGCAGCTTGGGGACAGGGGGTGAAACTGAAGCTTTCTTT	CASSLGTGGETEAFF
-	TRBJ1-1	TRBV28	-	TGTGCCACCGAAAAGAACACTGAAGCTTTCTTT	CATEKNTEAFF
TRBD2	TRBJ2-3	TRBV5-1	-	TGCGCCAGCAGCTTGCTGGGCGGGGGGCTCACAGATACGCAGTATTTT	CASSLLGGGLTDTQYF